These 13 T cell receptor beta chains were sequenced from one sample in a study of blood T cell repertoires in COVID-19. The assay was immunoSEQ multiplex PCR, and TCRdb's table has in-frame clones only and misses some. The sample holds fewer than 350,000 clones, 85% seen once. The sample was PBMCs or T cells enriched from blood (not recorded which). Every receptor here comes from a woman in her twenties or thirties who had been exposed to COVID-19.

This chain links TRBV18 with TRBJ2-1; TRBD2 agrees at 10 bases. This CDR3 contains 15 residues. V lost 6 bases and J lost 8; bases outside the gene matches: 10. Germline CDR1 reads KGHSH; CDR2 reads LQKENI. CDR3 bases: TGTGCCAGCTCTTCTCTAGCGGGAGACCTCCATGAGCAGTTCTTC. Protein sequence: CASSSLAGDLHEQFF.

Details on this clone: A much larger clone sits a single nucleotide away, making a read error possible. The identical CDR3 is also encoded by other nucleotide sequences in the sample. The chain is built from TRBV5-4 and TRBJ1-6; 10 nucleotides line up with TRBD1. V lost 0 bases, J lost 3 bases, and 0 bases stayed unmatched. CDR1 SGHNT and CDR2 YYREEE come from the germline V gene (reference sequence). The CDR3 spans 16 residues. This CDR3 is CASSLGTGGYNSPLHF. CDR3 DNA sequence: TGTGCCAGCAGCTTGGGGACAGGGGGCTATAATTCACCCCTCCACTTT.

This clone came up once. The V gene is TRBV10-3, the J gene TRBJ1-1; D is undetermined. There are 13 residues in the CDR3. CDR1 and CDR2 (germline): ENHRY, SYGVKD. V lost 10 bases and J 0 bases, leaving 12 bases between the germline ends. CDR3 sequence: CATHIAMNTEAFF. The CDR3 nucleotides read TGTGCCACCCACATAGCTATGAACACTGAAGCTTTCTTT.

This chain uses TRBV23-1 with TRBJ2-7, with TRBD1 matching 8 bases. TRBV23-1 is known as an ORF, though its function is uncertain. J was trimmed by 7 bases and V by 2 bases; bases with no gene match: 10. The length of the CDR3 is 15 residues. The CDR3 sequence: CASSQACQGAREQYF. The CDR3 DNA is TGCGCCAGCAGTCAAGCCTGCCAGGGGGCGCGGGAGCAGTACTTC.

The CDR3 region is CASSLRQGTSGGYGYTF. The CDR3 region has the DNA TGTGCCAGCAGCCTACGACAGGGCACCTCTGGGGGCTATGGCTACACCTTC. V is TRBV5-4 and J is TRBJ1-2; TRBD1 matches 7 bases. The V gene's germline CDR1 is SGHNT and CDR2 YYREEE (reference sequence). The CDR3 is made up of 17 amino acids. The V segment lost 4 bases and the J segment 4 bases; nucleotides outside the gene matches: 16.

To note about this clone: The sample holds other DNA sequences that translate to the same CDR3. The V and J genes are TRBV28 and TRBJ2-2, with 7 bases lining up with TRBD2. V was clipped by 3 bases and J by 5 bases; unmatched bases: 9. CDR1 MDHEN and CDR2 SYDVKM come from the germline V gene. This CDR3 is built from 16 residues. The CDR3 DNA sequence: TGTGCCAGCAGTTTCTATGGACTAGGTGGGACCGGGGAGCTGTTTTTT. Residues: CASSFYGLGGTGELFF.

The chain carries TRBV10-2 and TRBJ2-1; 12 nucleotides line up with TRBD1. V lost 4 bases, J lost 6 bases, and 4 bases stayed unmatched. Per germline, CDR1 WSHSY and CDR2 SAAADI. The CDR3 extends over 15 amino acids. CDR3 in DNA: TGCGCCAGCAGTGTAGGGACAGGGGGCTTCAATGAGCAGTTCTTC. Residues: CASSVGTGGFNEQFF.

The chain couples TRBV28 to TRBJ2-7, with 8 nucleotides matching TRBD2. Germline CDR1 reads MDHEN; CDR2 reads SYDVKM. Trimming at V came to 1 base and at J to 9 bases, leaving 14 bases not matched to a gene. The CDR3 consists of 16 residues. The CDR3 bases are TGTGCCAGCAGTTTATCCCTCACGATTAGCGGGGAAGCGCAGTACTTC. This translates into CASSLSLTISGEAQYF.

In nucleotides, the CDR3 is TGTGCCAGTAGTAGAGCAGGGGGCAACGGCTACACCTTC. Residues: CASSRAGGNGYTF. This chain joins TRBV19 and TRBJ1-2; 8 nucleotides agree with TRBD1. The CDR3 length is 13 residues. CDR1 is LNHDA and CDR2 is SQIVND in the germline V gene (reference sequence). J was trimmed by 8 bases and V by 4 bases; bases with no gene match: 6.

The CDR3 loop is CASSMSNSNYGYTF. CDR3 coding DNA: TGTGCCAGTAGTATGTCGAACTCCAACTATGGCTACACCTTC. The V gene is TRBV19, the J gene TRBJ1-2; no clear D gene. V shed 3 bases and J shed 2 bases, with 10 bases lying between them. The CDR3 contains 14 residues. Germline V gene data show CDR1 as LNHDA and CDR2 as SQIVND (reference sequence).

V gene TRBV12-3 or TRBV12-4 combines with J gene TRBJ1-2; no definite D call. Trimming removed 10 bases at V and 1 base at J, with 4 bases between. This CDR3 has 10 amino acids. The CDR3 loop reads CATYNYGYTF. The CDR3 DNA reads as TGTGCCACCTATAACTATGGCTACACCTTC.

The V and J genes are TRBV7-2 and TRBJ1-4; 8 nucleotides match TRBD1. From germline, CDR1 is SGHTA and CDR2 FQGNSA. The V segment lost 0 bases and the J segment 8 bases; nucleotides outside the gene matches: 8. The CDR3 consists of 16 residues. CDR3 bases: TGTGCCAGCAGCTTAGCGCGGTCAGGGGGCTTGGAAAAACTGTTTTTT. It translates to CASSLARSGGLEKLFF.

This chain joins TRBV12-3 or TRBV12-4 and TRBJ1-1; the D gene is possibly TRBD1 (5 bases). V was shortened by 8 bases and J by 3 bases, with 13 bases between the two germline ends. The CDR3 has 13 amino acids. CDR3 residues: CASGRGEDTEAFF. The CDR3 coding sequence is TGTGCCAGCGGAAGGGGCGAGGACACTGAAGCTTTCTTT.